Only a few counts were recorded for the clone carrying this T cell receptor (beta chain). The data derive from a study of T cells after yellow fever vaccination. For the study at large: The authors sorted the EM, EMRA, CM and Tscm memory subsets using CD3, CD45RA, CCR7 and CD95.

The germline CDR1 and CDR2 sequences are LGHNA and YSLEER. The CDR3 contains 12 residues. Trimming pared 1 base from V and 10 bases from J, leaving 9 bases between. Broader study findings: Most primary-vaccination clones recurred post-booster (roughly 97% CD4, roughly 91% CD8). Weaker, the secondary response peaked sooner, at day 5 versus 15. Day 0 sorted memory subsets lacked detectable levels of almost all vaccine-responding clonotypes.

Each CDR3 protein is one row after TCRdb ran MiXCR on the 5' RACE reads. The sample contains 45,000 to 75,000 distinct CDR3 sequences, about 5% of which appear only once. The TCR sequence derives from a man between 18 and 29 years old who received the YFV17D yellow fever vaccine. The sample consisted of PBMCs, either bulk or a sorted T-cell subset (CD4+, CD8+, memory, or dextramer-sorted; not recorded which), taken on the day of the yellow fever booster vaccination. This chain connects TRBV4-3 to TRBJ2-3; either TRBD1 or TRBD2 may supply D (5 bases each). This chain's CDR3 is CASSQGRGAQYF. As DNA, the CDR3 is TGCGCCAGCAGCCAAGGTAGAGGGGCGCAGTATTTT.